Listed below are T cell receptor beta chains from one sample, sequenced in a study of blood T cell repertoires in COVID-19. The assay was immunoSEQ multiplex PCR, and TCRdb's table has in-frame clones only and misses some. The sample contains roughly 70,000 clones, around 78% of which appear only once. Sequenced input: peripheral blood. The source is a human donor in a cohort sampled during active COVID-19. Each CDR3 is given with its conserved first and last residue. A D gene is named only where the DNA matches it firmly. Clone sizes are given selectively: once, few, many, or a class where the clone is expanded.

size: .
J: TRBJ1-2
D: .
V: TRBV7-9
DNA: TGTGCCAGCACCCCTGGGCAGGCGCTTTATTTGTATGGCTACACCTTC
CDR3: CASTPGQALYLYGYTF

size: .
J: TRBJ1-4
D: .
V: TRBV28
DNA: TGTGCCAGCAGTTTGGGCGGCCCGGGGGAAAAACTGTTTTTT
CDR3: CASSLGGPGEKLFF

size: .
J: TRBJ2-7
D: .
V: TRBV18
DNA: TGTGCCAGCTCACCAGACAGATTGTACGAGCAGTACTTC
CDR3: CASSPDRLYEQYF

size: .
J: TRBJ2-4
D: TRBD2
V: TRBV2
DNA: TGTGCCAGCGGTTTAACTAGCGGCTCCAAAAACATTCAGTACTTC
CDR3: CASGLTSGSKNIQYF

size: .
J: TRBJ2-3
D: TRBD2
V: TRBV2
DNA: TGTGCCAGCACGCTAGCGGGGGTCCCCTTCGATACGCAGTATTTT
CDR3: CASTLAGVPFDTQYF

size: .
J: TRBJ2-3
D: TRBD2
V: TRBV29-1
DNA: TGCAGCGTTCTCCCAGCGGGAGAGGTGTCAGATACGCAGTATTTT
CDR3: CSVLPAGEVSDTQYF

size: .
J: TRBJ1-4
D: .
V: TRBV7-2
DNA: TGTGCCAGCAGCTTAGATAGCGGCAATGGGGGAAAACTGTTTTTT
CDR3: CASSLDSGNGGKLFF

size: .
J: TRBJ2-1
D: TRBD2
V: TRBV7-9
DNA: TGTGCCAGCAGCTTAGCTCTAGCGGGAGGCGGTGATGAGCAGTTCTTC
CDR3: CASSLALAGGGDEQFF

size: .
J: TRBJ1-2
D: .
V: TRBV29-1
DNA: TGCAGCGTTGAAGATAGCATGGGACACCATGGCTACACCTTC
CDR3: CSVEDSMGHHGYTF

size: few
J: TRBJ1-2
D: .
V: TRBV2
DNA: TGTGCCAGCAGGTTACAGACCTCAGGTACTTCCTTC
CDR3: CASRLQTSGTSF

size: .
J: TRBJ1-6
D: .
V: TRBV4-2
DNA: TGTGCCAGCAGTCCTAGCTCAGGGGATAATTCACCCCTCCACTTT
CDR3: CASSPSSGDNSPLHF

size: .
J: TRBJ2-2
D: .
V: TRBV19
DNA: TGTGCCAGTAGTATAGTAGGCGAGGCGAACACCGGGGAGCTGTTTTTT
CDR3: CASSIVGEANTGELFF

size: .
J: TRBJ1-2
D: .
V: TRBV7-2
DNA: TGTGCCAGCAGCTTAGACACGAATACCTATGGCTACACCTTC
CDR3: CASSLDTNTYGYTF

size: .
J: TRBJ2-2
D: TRBD1
V: TRBV28
DNA: TGTGCCAACCAGGGGGACACCGGGGAGCTGTTTTTT
CDR3: CANQGDTGELFF

size: .
J: TRBJ2-1
D: .
V: TRBV7-9
DNA: TGTGCCAGCAGCCTCCCGGCGGGTTCCAATGAGCAGTTCTTC
CDR3: CASSLPAGSNEQFF

size: .
J: TRBJ1-2
D: TRBD1
V: TRBV2
DNA: TGTGCCAGCAGACCAGGGGGCGTTGGTGGCTACACCTTC
CDR3: CASRPGGVGGYTF

size: .
J: TRBJ1-4
D: .
V: TRBV11-2
DNA: TGTGCCAGCAGCCCGCTTCGGACTAATGAAAAACTGTTTTTT
CDR3: CASSPLRTNEKLFF

size: .
J: TRBJ2-1
D: TRBD2
V: TRBV10-3
DNA: TGTGCCACCCTGGGGGTAGCGGGAGTGGTCCACAATGAGCAGTTCTTC
CDR3: CATLGVAGVVHNEQFF

size: .
J: TRBJ2-5
D: .
V: TRBV7-9
DNA: TGTGCCAGCAGCTTACTGCGGGCCTACCAAGAGACCCAGTACTTC
CDR3: CASSLLRAYQETQYF

size: .
J: TRBJ2-3
D: .
V: TRBV29-1
DNA: TGCAGCGTTGAAGTTACGACAGGTACAGATACGCAGTATTTT
CDR3: CSVEVTTGTDTQYF

size: .
J: TRBJ2-5
D: TRBD2
V: TRBV19
DNA: TGTGCCAGTAGTATGGGGGGGATCCAAGAGACCCAGTACTTC
CDR3: CASSMGGIQETQYF

size: few
J: TRBJ1-6
D: .
V: TRBV19
DNA: TGTGCCAGTACCGTGGGGACGGTGGGGGGGTCACCCCTCCACTTT
CDR3: CASTVGTVGGSPLHF

size: .
J: TRBJ2-2
D: .
V: TRBV7-7
DNA: TGTGCTAGCAGCCAAAGAGGGGGATCGAACACCGGGGAGCTGTTTTTT
CDR3: CASSQRGGSNTGELFF

size: .
J: TRBJ1-4
D: TRBD1
V: TRBV6-2/TRBV6-3
DNA: TGTGCCAGCAGCACCGGGGACAGGGATAATGAAAAACTGTTTTTT
CDR3: CASSTGDRDNEKLFF

size: .
J: TRBJ2-7
D: .
V: TRBV6-1
DNA: TGTGCCAGCAGTGAAGCTAGGGGGACCTACGAGCAGTACTTC
CDR3: CASSEARGTYEQYF

size: .
J: TRBJ2-4
D: .
V: TRBV24-1
DNA: TGTGCCACCAGTGATGAGTACTCAGGCATTCAGTACTTC
CDR3: CATSDEYSGIQYF

size: .
J: TRBJ2-7
D: TRBD1
V: TRBV7-2
DNA: TGTGCCAGCAGCTTAGCTGGGACAGGGGGGTCCTACGAGCAGTACTTC
CDR3: CASSLAGTGGSYEQYF

size: few
J: TRBJ2-5
D: .
V: TRBV7-2
DNA: TGTGCCAGCAGCTTTACCAGGGCCCAAGAGACCCAGTACTTC
CDR3: CASSFTRAQETQYF

size: .
J: TRBJ2-7
D: TRBD2
V: TRBV5-1
DNA: TGCGCCAGCAGCCCCCGACCTATAGCGGGAGTAGAAATAACCTACGAGCAGTACTTC
CDR3: CASSPRPIAGVEITYEQYF

size: .
J: TRBJ1-4
D: .
V: TRBV9
DNA: TGTGCCAGCAGCGTGGGGAGGGCTAATGAAAAACTGTTTTTT
CDR3: CASSVGRANEKLFF

size: .
J: TRBJ2-1
D: TRBD2
V: TRBV9
DNA: TGTGCCAGCAGCGCCCATAGCGGGGCCACTACCATATACAATGAGCAGTTCTTC
CDR3: CASSAHSGATTIYNEQFF

size: many
J: TRBJ1-5
D: .
V: TRBV5-6
DNA: TGTGCCAGCAGCCGTGGCAATCAGCCCCAGCATTTT
CDR3: CASSRGNQPQHF

size: .
J: TRBJ2-4
D: TRBD1
V: TRBV24-1
DNA: TGTGCCACCAGTGAGGGGGCCAGGGGGCAAGTCGGCATTCAGTACTTC
CDR3: CATSEGARGQVGIQYF

size: once
J: TRBJ2-7
D: .
V: TRBV2
DNA: TGTGCCAGCAGTGAGGCCCCGCGGGGTTCCTACGAGCAGTACTTC
CDR3: CASSEAPRGSYEQYF

size: .
J: TRBJ1-1
D: .
V: TRBV19
DNA: TGTGCCAGTAGTATCCCTCTGCAGGGGAACACTGAAGCTTTCTTT
CDR3: CASSIPLQGNTEAFF

size: .
J: TRBJ2-1
D: .
V: TRBV19
DNA: TGTGCCAGTAGTATAAGGGGGAGGGGTTTAAGCTCCTACAATGAGCAGTTCTTC
CDR3: CASSIRGRGLSSYNEQFF

size: .
J: TRBJ1-2
D: TRBD1
V: TRBV5-4
DNA: TGTGCCAGCAGCTTAGGGACAGGGGGCGCATGGGGCTACACCTTC
CDR3: CASSLGTGGAWGYTF

size: .
J: TRBJ2-7
D: TRBD2
V: TRBV11-1
DNA: TGTGCCAGCAGCATAACCGGGACTAGCGACCGCTACGAGCAGTACTTC
CDR3: CASSITGTSDRYEQYF

size: .
J: TRBJ2-7
D: .
V: TRBV18
DNA: TGTGCCAGCCGACGTGGACAGTCCGATTTTTACGAGCAGTACTTC
CDR3: CASRRGQSDFYEQYF

size: few
J: TRBJ2-3
D: .
V: TRBV6-2/TRBV6-3
DNA: TGTGCCAGCAGTTACTCGGAGGACTCCATTAGCACAGATACGCAGTATTTT
CDR3: CASSYSEDSISTDTQYF

size: .
J: TRBJ2-7
D: TRBD1
V: TRBV5-4
DNA: TGTGCCAGCAACCAGGACAGGGAAGGCTACGAGCAGTACTTC
CDR3: CASNQDREGYEQYF

size: .
J: TRBJ1-5
D: .
V: TRBV2
DNA: TGTGCCAGTAGGGGGGGACCGGGCTCGGGTAGGAATCAGCCCCAGCATTTT
CDR3: CASRGGPGSGRNQPQHF

size: .
J: TRBJ2-7
D: TRBD2
V: TRBV6-4
DNA: TGTGCCAGCAGTGCGCTAGCGGGGCCCTACGAGCAGTACTTC
CDR3: CASSALAGPYEQYF

size: .
J: TRBJ1-2
D: TRBD1
V: TRBV7-2
DNA: TGTGCCAGCAGCTCGAGACAGGGGCCAGGTGGCTATGGCTACACCTTC
CDR3: CASSSRQGPGGYGYTF

size: .
J: TRBJ1-1
D: TRBD1
V: TRBV2
DNA: TGTGCCAGCAGCGGACAGGGGAGGAGGACTGAAGCTTTCTTT
CDR3: CASSGQGRRTEAFF

size: .
J: TRBJ1-3
D: .
V: TRBV19
DNA: TGTGCCAGTAGTACCGCGGGTCCTGGAAACACCATATATTTT
CDR3: CASSTAGPGNTIYF

size: .
J: TRBJ1-1
D: .
V: TRBV29-1
DNA: TGCAGCGTTAACCAGGGTTCGGGTGAAGCTTTCTTT
CDR3: CSVNQGSGEAFF

size: once
J: TRBJ1-1
D: .
V: TRBV3-1/TRBV3-2
DNA: TGTGCCAGCAGCCAAGCGTCTTCACATCACACTGAAGCTTTCTTT
CDR3: CASSQASSHHTEAFF

size: .
J: TRBJ2-2
D: TRBD1
V: TRBV5-6
DNA: TGTGCCAGCAGCCCCGGGACAGGACGCACCGGGGAGCTGTTTTTT
CDR3: CASSPGTGRTGELFF

size: .
J: TRBJ1-2
D: .
V: TRBV30
DNA: TGTGCCTGGAATTCCGGGGAGTTATATGGCTACACCTTC
CDR3: CAWNSGELYGYTF

size: once
J: TRBJ2-1
D: .
V: TRBV4-3
DNA: TGCGCCAGCAGCCCAGGACCCGCGAGTATCGGGGGCAATGAGCAGTTCTTC
CDR3: CASSPGPASIGGNEQFF

size: .
J: TRBJ2-7
D: .
V: TRBV18
DNA: TGTGCCAGCTCACCAGTCGAGGGAAGGCGATACGAGCAGTACTTC
CDR3: CASSPVEGRRYEQYF

size: once
J: TRBJ2-5
D: .
V: TRBV19
DNA: TGTGCCAGTAGTATAGCGGGACTGCCTTTGGCAGAGACCCAGTACTTC
CDR3: CASSIAGLPLAETQYF